Listed below are T cell receptor beta chains from one sample, sequenced in a study of shared clonotypes between healthy human individuals. Data came from immunoSEQ multiplex PCR; TCRdb stores just in-frame clones and leaves some out. In the table there are under 150,000 clones, about two thirds of which are singletons. Sequencing used memory CD8+ T cells sorted from blood. Source of these receptors: a woman aged 25-40 years in good health. CDR3s include the opening cysteine and the closing phenylalanine or tryptophan. D genes are given only for firm matches. Rows may omit the clone size; those that give it use once, few, many or a size class.

size,length,V,J,D,DNA,CDR3
NA,15,TRBV6-1,TRBJ1-1,TRBD1,TGTGCCAGCAGTGAACGGACAGGTATGAACACTGAAGCTTTCTTT,CASSERTGMNTEAFF
NA,14,TRBV6-5,TRBJ1-2,TRBD1,TGTGCCAGCAGTTGGGACAGGAGTACCTATGGCTACACCTTC,CASSWDRSTYGYTF
many,11,TRBV20-1,TRBJ2-7,NA,TGCAGTGCTAGGGAAGACAGGTTGCAGTACTTC,CSAREDRLQYF
NA,13,TRBV9,TRBJ2-3,NA,TGTGCCAGCAGGGGGATCTACACAGATACGCAGTATTTT,CASRGIYTDTQYF
NA,11,TRBV19,TRBJ2-5,NA,TGTGCCAGTAGTAGTGCGAAGACCCAGTACTTC,CASSSAKTQYF
NA,15,TRBV25-1,TRBJ2-5,TRBD1,TGTGCCAGCAGCCTCCGGGACAGGGGCCAAGAGACCCAGTACTTC,CASSLRDRGQETQYF
medium-sized,16,TRBV5-1,TRBJ2-3,NA,TGCGCCAGCAGCTTCGAGCATGCCCCGTTCACAGATACGCAGTATTTT,CASSFEHAPFTDTQYF
NA,13,TRBV29-1,TRBJ2-2,NA,TGCAGCGTTGAAGATCTTGGGCCCGGGGAGCTGTTTTTT,CSVEDLGPGELFF
NA,15,TRBV27,TRBJ2-1,TRBD2,TGTGCCACCCAGGGGCGGGGACTAGCGGGCAATGAGCAGTTCTTC,CATQGRGLAGNEQFF
NA,14,TRBV4-1,TRBJ2-7,NA,TGCGCCAGCAGCCCATATTTATCTAGCGACGAGCAGTACTTC,CASSPYLSSDEQYF
NA,15,TRBV5-1,TRBJ1-1,TRBD1,TGCGCCAGCACTTGGACAGGCTCGATGAACACTGAAGCTTTCTTT,CASTWTGSMNTEAFF
NA,16,TRBV6-6,TRBJ2-2,NA,TGTGCCAGCATCCAGGCCACAGGGCTACCCACCGGGGAGCTGTTTTTT,CASIQATGLPTGELFF
NA,12,TRBV7-9,TRBJ1-4,NA,TGTGCCAGCAGCTTAGGAGCTGAAAAACTGTTTTTT,CASSLGAEKLFF
few,15,TRBV19,TRBJ2-5,NA,TGTGCCAGTAGCACCTGGGGAGGAAGGCAAGAGACCCAGTACTTC,CASSTWGGRQETQYF
NA,15,TRBV7-9,TRBJ2-4,NA,TGTGCCAGCAGCCCTAGGACAGCGGCCAAAAACATTCAGTACTTC,CASSPRTAAKNIQYF
once,15,TRBV28,TRBJ2-7,NA,TGTGCCAGCAGTTTATCCAGACTACTCTCCTACGAGCAGTACTTC,CASSLSRLLSYEQYF
NA,17,TRBV25-1,TRBJ1-2,NA,TGTGCCAGCAGTGAATTTGAAGTGCGTGGCAGGGCGGATGGCTACACCTTC,CASSEFEVRGRADGYTF
NA,12,TRBV27,TRBJ2-2,NA,TGTGCCAGCAGCCCGCTGACCGGGGAGCTGTTTTTT,CASSPLTGELFF
NA,17,TRBV4-2,TRBJ2-6,NA,TGTGCCAGCAGCCAGGCGGGACAAAACTCTGGGGCCAACGTCCTGACTTTC,CASSQAGQNSGANVLTF
NA,14,TRBV12-2,TRBJ1-5,NA,TGTGCAAGTCGCTTAGAAGGTAGCAATCAGCCCCAGCATTTT,CASRLEGSNQPQHF
many,15,TRBV25-1,TRBJ2-7,NA,TGTGCCAGCAGTGAAGGGGGAAGAAACCCCTACGAGCAGTACTTC,CASSEGGRNPYEQYF
NA,14,TRBV9,TRBJ2-1,NA,TGTGCCAGCAGCGTAGGGGGATCTTCAGATGAGCAGTTCTTC,CASSVGGSSDEQFF
once,15,TRBV15,TRBJ2-1,NA,TGTGCCACCAGCGATAGAACAGGCAGTTTCTATGAGCAGTTCTTC,CATSDRTGSFYEQFF
once,14,TRBV7-8,TRBJ1-1,TRBD1,TGTGCCAGCAGCCCGACAGGGACGAACACTGAAGCTTTCTTT,CASSPTGTNTEAFF
NA,20,TRBV28,TRBJ2-1,TRBD2,TGTGCCAGCAGTTTACAATTTAGCGGGAGATTGAGGACCCTCAATTATGAGCAGTTCTTC,CASSLQFSGRLRTLNYEQFF
few,17,TRBV25-1,TRBJ2-7,NA,TGTGCCAGCAGTCGACAATCGGACTCACTGGCGAGGTACGAGCAGTACTTC,CASSRQSDSLARYEQYF
few,12,TRBV21-1,TRBJ1-1,NA,TGTGCCAGCAGCCACCTCGGGGCTGAAGCTTTCTTT,CASSHLGAEAFF
NA,14,TRBV9,TRBJ1-1,NA,TGTGCCAGCAGCGTAGCTGGGGGGGACACTGAAGCTTTCTTT,CASSVAGGDTEAFF
NA,16,TRBV9,TRBJ2-2,NA,TGTGCCAGCAGCGTAGATCTCAGGGTTGGTGCCGGGGAGCTGTTTTTT,CASSVDLRVGAGELFF
NA,15,TRBV9,TRBJ2-7,TRBD1,TGTGCCAGCAGCGTAGGAACTACAGGGGCGAACGGGCAGTACTTC,CASSVGTTGANGQYF
few,15,TRBV28,TRBJ2-1,TRBD2,TGTGCCAGCAGCCCGACTAGCGGGTCCTACAATGAGCAGTTCTTC,CASSPTSGSYNEQFF
few,15,TRBV4-1,TRBJ2-5,TRBD2,TGCGCCAGCAGCCCGGCTAGCGGGAGATTGGAGACCCAGTACTTC,CASSPASGRLETQYF